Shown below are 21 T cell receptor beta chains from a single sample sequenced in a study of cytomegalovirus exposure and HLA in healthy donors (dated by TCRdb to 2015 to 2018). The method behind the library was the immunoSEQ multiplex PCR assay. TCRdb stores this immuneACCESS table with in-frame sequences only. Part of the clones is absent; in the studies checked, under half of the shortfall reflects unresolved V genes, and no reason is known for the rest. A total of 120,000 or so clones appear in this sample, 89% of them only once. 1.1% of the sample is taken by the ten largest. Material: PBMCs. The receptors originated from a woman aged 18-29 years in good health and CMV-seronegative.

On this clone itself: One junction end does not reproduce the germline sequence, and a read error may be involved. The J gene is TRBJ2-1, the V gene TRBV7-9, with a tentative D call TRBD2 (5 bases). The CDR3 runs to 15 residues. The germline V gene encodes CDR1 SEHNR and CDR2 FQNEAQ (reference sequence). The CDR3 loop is CASSLYGLSNNEQFF. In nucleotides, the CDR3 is TGTGCCAGCAGCTTATACGGACTCTCCAACAATGAGCAGTTCTTC.

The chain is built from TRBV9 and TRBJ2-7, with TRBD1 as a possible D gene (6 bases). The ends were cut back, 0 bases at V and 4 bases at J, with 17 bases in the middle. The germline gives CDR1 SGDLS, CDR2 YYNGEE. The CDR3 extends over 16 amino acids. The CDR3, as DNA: TGTGCCAGCAGCGTAGCGGCAGGGGCGACTTTATACGAGCAGTACTTC. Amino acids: CASSVAAGATLYEQYF.

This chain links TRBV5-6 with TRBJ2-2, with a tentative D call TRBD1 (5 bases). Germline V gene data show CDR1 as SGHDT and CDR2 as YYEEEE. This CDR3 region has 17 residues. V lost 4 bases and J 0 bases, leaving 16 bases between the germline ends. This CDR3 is CASSNPDGAPNTGELFF. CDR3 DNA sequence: TGTGCCAGCAGCAACCCGGATGGGGCCCCGAACACCGGGGAGCTGTTTTTT.

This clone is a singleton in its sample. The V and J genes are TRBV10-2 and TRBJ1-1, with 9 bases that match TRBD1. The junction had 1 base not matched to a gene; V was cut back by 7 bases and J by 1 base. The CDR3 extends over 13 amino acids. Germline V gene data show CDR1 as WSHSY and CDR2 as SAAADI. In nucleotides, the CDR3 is TGCGCCAGCACGGACAGGGGGAACACTGAAGCTTTCTTT. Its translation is CASTDRGNTEAFF.

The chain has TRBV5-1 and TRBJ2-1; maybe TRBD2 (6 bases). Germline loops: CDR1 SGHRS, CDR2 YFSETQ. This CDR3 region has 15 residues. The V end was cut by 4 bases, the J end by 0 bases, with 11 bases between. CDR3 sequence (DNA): TGCGCCAGCAGCCACGGGGGTAGCTCCTACAATGAGCAGTTCTTC. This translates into CASSHGGSSYNEQFF.

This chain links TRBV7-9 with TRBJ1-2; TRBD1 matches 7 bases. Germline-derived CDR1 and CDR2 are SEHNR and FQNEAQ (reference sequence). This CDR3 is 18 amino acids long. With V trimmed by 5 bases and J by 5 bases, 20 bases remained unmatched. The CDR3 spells CASSPGQFLGGPSYGYTF. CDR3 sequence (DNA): TGTGCCAGCAGCCCGGGACAGTTTTTAGGGGGCCCGTCTTATGGCTACACCTTC.

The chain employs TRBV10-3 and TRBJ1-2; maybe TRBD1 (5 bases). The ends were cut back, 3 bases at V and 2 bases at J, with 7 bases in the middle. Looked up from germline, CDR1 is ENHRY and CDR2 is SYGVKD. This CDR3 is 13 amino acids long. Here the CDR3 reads CAISDRENYGYTF. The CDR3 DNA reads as TGTGCCATCAGTGACAGGGAAAACTATGGCTACACCTTC.

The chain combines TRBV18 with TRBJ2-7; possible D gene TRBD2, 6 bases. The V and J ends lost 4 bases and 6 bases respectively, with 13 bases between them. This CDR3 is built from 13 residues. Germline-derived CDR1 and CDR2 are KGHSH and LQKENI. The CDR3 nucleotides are TGTGCCAGCTCACATCGGGAGTTGGGCGAGCAGTACGTC. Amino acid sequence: CASSHRELGEQYV.

The CDR3 reads CASSSETGSNTEAFF. The CDR3 nucleotides read TGCGCCAGCAGCTCCGAGACAGGGTCGAACACTGAAGCTTTCTTT. The V gene is TRBV5-1, the J gene TRBJ1-1; TRBD1 matches 7 bases. V was pared by 3 bases and J by 1 base, with 6 bases of the junction left unmatched. The CDR3 sequence is 15 residues long. Germline loops: CDR1 SGHRS, CDR2 YFSETQ.

The CDR3 region is CASNPQGQETQYF. The CDR3 nucleotides read TGTGCCAGCAATCCCCAGGGGCAAGAGACCCAGTACTTC. The chain carries TRBV2 and TRBJ2-5, with D possibly being TRBD1 (6 bases). The CDR3 consists of 13 residues. V gave up 7 bases and J gave up 2 bases, with 11 bases separating them. Germline V CDR1 and CDR2: SNHLY, FYNNEI.

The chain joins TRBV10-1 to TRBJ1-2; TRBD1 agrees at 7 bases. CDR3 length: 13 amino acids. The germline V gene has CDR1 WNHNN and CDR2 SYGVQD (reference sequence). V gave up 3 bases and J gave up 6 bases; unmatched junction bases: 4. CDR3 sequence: CASSEGQANGYTF. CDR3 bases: TGCGCCAGCAGTGAAGGACAGGCCAATGGCTACACCTTC.

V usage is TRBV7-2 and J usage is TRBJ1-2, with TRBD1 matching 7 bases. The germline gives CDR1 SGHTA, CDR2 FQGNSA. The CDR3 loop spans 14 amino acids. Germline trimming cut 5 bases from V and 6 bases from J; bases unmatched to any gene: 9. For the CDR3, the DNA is TGTGCCAGCAGCGCAAGACAGGGTTCGGATGGCTACACCTTC. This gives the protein CASSARQGSDGYTF.

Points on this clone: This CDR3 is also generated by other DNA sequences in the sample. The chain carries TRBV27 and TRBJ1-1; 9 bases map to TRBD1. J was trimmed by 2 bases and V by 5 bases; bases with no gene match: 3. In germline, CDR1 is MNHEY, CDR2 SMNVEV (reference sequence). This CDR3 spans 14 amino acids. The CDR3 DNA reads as TGTGCCAGCAGTCAACAGGGGGCTAACACTGAAGCTTTCTTT. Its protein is CASSQQGANTEAFF.

For the CDR3, the DNA is TGTGCCACCAGCATGACAGGGGCCCTCGGCTACACCTTC. As protein: CATSMTGALGYTF. The chain is built from TRBV15 and TRBJ1-2; the match to TRBD1 covers 8 bases. The CDR3 extends over 13 amino acids. CDR1 and CDR2 (germline): LNHNV, YYDKDF (reference sequence). J lost 8 bases, V lost 4 bases, and 6 bases had no gene match.

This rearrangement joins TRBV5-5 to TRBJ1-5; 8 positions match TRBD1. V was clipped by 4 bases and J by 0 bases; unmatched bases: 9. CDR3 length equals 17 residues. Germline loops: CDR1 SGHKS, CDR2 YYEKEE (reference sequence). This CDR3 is CASSGGTGSYSNQPQHF. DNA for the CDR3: TGTGCCAGCAGCGGAGGGACAGGAAGTTATAGCAATCAGCCCCAGCATTTT.

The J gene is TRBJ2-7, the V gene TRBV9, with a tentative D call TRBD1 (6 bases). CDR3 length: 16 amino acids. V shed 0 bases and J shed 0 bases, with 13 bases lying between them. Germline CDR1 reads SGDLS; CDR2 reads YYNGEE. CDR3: CASSVGETGSSYEQYF. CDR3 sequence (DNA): TGTGCCAGCAGCGTAGGCGAGACAGGCAGCTCCTACGAGCAGTACTTC.

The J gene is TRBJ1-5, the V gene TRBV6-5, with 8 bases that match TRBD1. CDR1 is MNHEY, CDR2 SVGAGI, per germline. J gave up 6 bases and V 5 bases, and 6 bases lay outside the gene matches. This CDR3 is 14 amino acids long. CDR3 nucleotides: TGTGCCAGCAGTAGAGACAGGGGCGGTCAGCCCCAGCATTTT. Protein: CASSRDRGGQPQHF.

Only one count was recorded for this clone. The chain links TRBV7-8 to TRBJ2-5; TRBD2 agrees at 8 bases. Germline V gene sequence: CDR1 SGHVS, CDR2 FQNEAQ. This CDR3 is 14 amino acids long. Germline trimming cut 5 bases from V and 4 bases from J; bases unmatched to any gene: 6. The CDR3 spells CASSPGGARETQYF. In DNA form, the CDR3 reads TGTGCCAGCAGCCCGGGGGGGGCTAGAGAGACCCAGTACTTC.

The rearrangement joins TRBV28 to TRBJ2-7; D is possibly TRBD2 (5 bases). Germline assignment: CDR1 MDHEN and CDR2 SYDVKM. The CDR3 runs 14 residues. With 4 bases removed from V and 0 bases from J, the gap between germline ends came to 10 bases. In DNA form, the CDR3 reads TGTGCCAGCAGTTCCTACGGGGACTCCTACGAGCAGTACTTC. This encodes CASSSYGDSYEQYF.

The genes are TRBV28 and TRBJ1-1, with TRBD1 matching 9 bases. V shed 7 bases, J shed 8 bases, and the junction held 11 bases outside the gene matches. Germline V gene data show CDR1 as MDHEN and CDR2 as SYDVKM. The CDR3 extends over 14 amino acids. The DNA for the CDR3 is TGTGCCAGCATAGAGGACAGGGGCCGACGAGAAGCTTTCTTT. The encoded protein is CASIEDRGRREAFF.

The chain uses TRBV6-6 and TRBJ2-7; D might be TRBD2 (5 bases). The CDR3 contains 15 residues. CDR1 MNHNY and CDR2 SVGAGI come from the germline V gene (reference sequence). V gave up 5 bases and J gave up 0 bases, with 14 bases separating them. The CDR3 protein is CASSPTRRSSYEQYF. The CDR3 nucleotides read TGTGCCAGCAGTCCTACCCGGAGGAGCTCCTACGAGCAGTACTTC.